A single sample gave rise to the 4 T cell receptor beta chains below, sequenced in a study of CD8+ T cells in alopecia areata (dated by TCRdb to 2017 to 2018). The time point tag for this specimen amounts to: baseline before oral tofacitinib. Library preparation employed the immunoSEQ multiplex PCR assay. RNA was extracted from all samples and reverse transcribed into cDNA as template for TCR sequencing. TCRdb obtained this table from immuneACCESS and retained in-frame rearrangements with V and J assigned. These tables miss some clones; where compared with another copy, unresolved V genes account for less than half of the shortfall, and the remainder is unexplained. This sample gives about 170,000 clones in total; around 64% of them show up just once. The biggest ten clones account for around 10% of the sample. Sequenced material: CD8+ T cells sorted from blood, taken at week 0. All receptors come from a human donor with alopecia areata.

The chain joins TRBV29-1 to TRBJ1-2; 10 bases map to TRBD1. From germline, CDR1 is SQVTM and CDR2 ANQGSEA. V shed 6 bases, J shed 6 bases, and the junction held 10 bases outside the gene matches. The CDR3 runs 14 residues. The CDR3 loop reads CSVAGQGGKDGYTF. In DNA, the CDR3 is TGCAGCGTCGCCGGACAGGGGGGGAAGGATGGCTACACCTTC.

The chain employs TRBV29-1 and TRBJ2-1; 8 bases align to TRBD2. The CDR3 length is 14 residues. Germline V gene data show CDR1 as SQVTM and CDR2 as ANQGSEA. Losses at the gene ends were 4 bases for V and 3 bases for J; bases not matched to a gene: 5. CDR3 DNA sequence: TGCAGCGTTGGGCTCAGCGGGGGCTACAATGAGCAGTTCTTC. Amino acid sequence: CSVGLSGGYNEQFF.

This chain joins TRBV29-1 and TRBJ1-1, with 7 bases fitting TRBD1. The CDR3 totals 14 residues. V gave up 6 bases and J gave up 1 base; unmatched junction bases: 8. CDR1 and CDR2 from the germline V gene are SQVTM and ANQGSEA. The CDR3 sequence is CSVPGQDENTEAFF. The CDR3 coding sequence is TGCAGCGTCCCTGGACAGGATGAGAACACTGAAGCTTTCTTT.

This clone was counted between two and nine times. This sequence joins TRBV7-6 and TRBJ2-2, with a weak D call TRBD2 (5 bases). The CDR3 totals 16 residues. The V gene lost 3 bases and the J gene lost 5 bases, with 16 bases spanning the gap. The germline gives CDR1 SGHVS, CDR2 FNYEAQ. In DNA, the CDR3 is TGTGCCAGCAGCTTCGGAGGTGCGGGTGCAACCGGGGAGCTGTTTTTT. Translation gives CASSFGGAGATGELFF.